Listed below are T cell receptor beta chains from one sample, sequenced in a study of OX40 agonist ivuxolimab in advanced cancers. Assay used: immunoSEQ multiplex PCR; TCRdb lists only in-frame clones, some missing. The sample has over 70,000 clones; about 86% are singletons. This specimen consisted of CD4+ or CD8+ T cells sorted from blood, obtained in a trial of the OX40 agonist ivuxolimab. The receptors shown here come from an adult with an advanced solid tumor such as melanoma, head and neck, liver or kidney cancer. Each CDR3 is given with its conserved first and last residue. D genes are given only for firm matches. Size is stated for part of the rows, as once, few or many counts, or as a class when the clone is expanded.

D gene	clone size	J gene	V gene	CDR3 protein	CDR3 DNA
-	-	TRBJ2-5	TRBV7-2	CASSLTSSETQYF	TGTGCCAGCAGCTTGACTAGTTCAGAGACCCAGTACTTC
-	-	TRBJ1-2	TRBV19	CATQTPGYGYTF	TGTGCCACCCAGACCCCCGGATATGGCTACACCTTC
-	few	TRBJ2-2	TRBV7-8	CASSLVSANTGELFF	TGTGCCAGCAGCTTAGTATCAGCGAACACCGGGGAGCTGTTTTTT
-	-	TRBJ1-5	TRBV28	CASSFVSRGPNQPQHF	TGTGCCAGCAGTTTCGTCTCGCGCGGACCCAATCAGCCCCAGCATTTT
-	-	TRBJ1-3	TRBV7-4	CASNTQFHSGNTIYF	TGTGCCAGCAATACACAGTTTCACTCTGGAAACACCATATATTTT
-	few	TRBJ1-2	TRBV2	CASSDVVVGYTF	TGTGCCAGCAGTGACGTGGTCGTCGGCTACACCTTC
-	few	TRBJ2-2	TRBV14	CASSQAGWYTGELFF	TGTGCCAGCAGCCAGGCAGGGTGGTACACCGGGGAGCTGTTTTTT
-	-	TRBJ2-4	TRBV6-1	CASSSGAMGKNIQYF	TGTGCCAGCAGCTCGGGGGCTATGGGCAAAAACATTCAGTACTTC
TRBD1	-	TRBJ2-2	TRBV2	CASRTGVAGELFF	TGTGCCAGCAGGACAGGGGTCGCCGGGGAGCTGTTTTTT
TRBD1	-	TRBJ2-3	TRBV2	CASSPDRGSTDTQYF	TGTGCCAGCAGTCCGGACAGGGGGAGCACAGATACGCAGTATTTT
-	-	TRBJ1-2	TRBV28	CATRNWSEGGYTF	TGTGCCACCCGAAATTGGTCGGAGGGTGGCTACACCTTC
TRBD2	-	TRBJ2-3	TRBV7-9	CASSPGTSGLTDTQYF	TGTGCCAGCAGCCCCGGGACTAGCGGACTGACAGATACGCAGTATTTT
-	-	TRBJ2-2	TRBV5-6	CASSPLIAGELFF	TGTGCCAGCAGCCCTCTTATCGCCGGGGAGCTGTTTTTT
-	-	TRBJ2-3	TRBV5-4	CASSLQQLHTQYF	TGTGCCAGCAGCTTACAACAGCTTCATACGCAGTATTTT
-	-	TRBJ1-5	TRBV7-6	CASSPQHDQPQHF	TGTGCCAGCAGCCCGCAACACGATCAGCCCCAGCATTTT
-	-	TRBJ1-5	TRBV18	CASSPSYSNQPQHF	TGTGCCAGCTCACCATCTTACAGCAATCAGCCCCAGCATTTT
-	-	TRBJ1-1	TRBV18	CASSPFRISGTEAFF	TGTGCCAGCTCACCTTTCAGGATTTCGGGCACTGAAGCTTTCTTT
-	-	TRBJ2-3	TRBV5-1	CASSSFAIPTDTQYF	TGCGCCAGCAGCAGCTTTGCTATTCCAACAGATACGCAGTATTTT
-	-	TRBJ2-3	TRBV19	CASSRRGTDTQYF	TGTGCCAGTAGTAGGCGGGGCACAGATACGCAGTATTTT
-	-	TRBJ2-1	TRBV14	CASSVQDGLYNEQFF	TGTGCCAGCAGCGTTCAGGACGGACTTTACAATGAGCAGTTCTTC
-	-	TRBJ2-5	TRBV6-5	CASSPLGETQYF	TGTGCCAGCAGTCCCCTCGGAGAGACCCAGTACTTC
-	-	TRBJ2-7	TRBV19	CASSMTVESEQYF	TGTGCCAGTAGTATGACCGTCGAGAGTGAGCAGTACTTC
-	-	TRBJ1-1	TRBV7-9	CASSLINWGAFF	TGTGCCAGCAGCTTAATCAACTGGGGGGCTTTCTTT
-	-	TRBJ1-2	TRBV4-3	CASSQDPGRGYTF	TGCGCCAGCAGCCAAGATCCGGGACGGGGCTACACCTTC
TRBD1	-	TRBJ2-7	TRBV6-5	CASTQPGQGGEQYF	TGTGCCAGCACCCAACCCGGACAGGGAGGCGAGCAGTACTTC
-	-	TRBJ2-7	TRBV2	CASTGDAYEQYF	TGTGCCAGCACCGGAGACGCCTACGAGCAGTACTTC
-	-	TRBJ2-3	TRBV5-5	CASSLGLSTDTQYF	TGTGCCAGCAGCTTGGGGTTATCCACAGATACGCAGTATTTT
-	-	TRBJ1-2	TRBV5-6	CASTEGYYGYTF	TGTGCCAGCACCGAGGGGTACTATGGCTACACCTTC
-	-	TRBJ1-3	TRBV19	CASTPTGNSGNTIYF	TGTGCCAGTACTCCAACAGGGAACTCTGGAAACACCATATATTTT
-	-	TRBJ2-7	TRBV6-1	CASSKGGPYEQYF	TGTGCCAGCAGTAAGGGGGGGCCCTACGAGCAGTACTTC
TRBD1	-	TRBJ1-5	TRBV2	CASSVQGGNQPQHF	TGTGCCAGCAGTGTACAGGGGGGCAATCAGCCCCAGCATTTT
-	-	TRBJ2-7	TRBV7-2	CASSQRGAQQYF	TGTGCCAGCAGCCAGAGGGGGGCACAGCAGTACTTC
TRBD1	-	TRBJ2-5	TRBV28	CASSLGQGLETQYF	TGTGCCAGCAGTTTAGGACAGGGTTTGGAGACCCAGTACTTC
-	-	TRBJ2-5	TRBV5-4	CASKEIQGQETQYF	TGTGCCAGTAAAGAAATACAGGGACAAGAGACCCAGTACTTC
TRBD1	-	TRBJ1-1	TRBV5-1	CASRTGWMNTEAFF	TGCGCCAGCAGGACAGGGTGGATGAACACTGAAGCTTTCTTT
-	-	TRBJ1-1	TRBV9	CASSALDSNTEAFF	TGTGCCAGCAGCGCTCTTGACAGTAACACTGAAGCTTTCTTT
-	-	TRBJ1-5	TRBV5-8	CASSLVGRSERPQHF	TGTGCCAGCAGCTTGGTAGGTAGGAGTGAGAGGCCCCAGCATTTT
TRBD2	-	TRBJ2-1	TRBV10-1	CASSTTSGGPHEQFF	TGCGCCAGCAGTACGACTAGCGGGGGTCCACATGAGCAGTTCTTC
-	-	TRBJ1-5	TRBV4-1	CASSQQTVSNQPQHF	TGCGCCAGCAGCCAGCAGACAGTTAGCAATCAGCCCCAGCATTTT
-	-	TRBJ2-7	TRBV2	CASSERRGTGGYEQYF	TGTGCCAGCAGTGAAAGGAGGGGGACTGGGGGCTACGAGCAGTACTTC
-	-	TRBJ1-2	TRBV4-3	CASSQGIRQALVGYTF	TGCGCCAGCAGCCAAGGGATCAGGCAGGCCCTGGTGGGCTACACCTTC
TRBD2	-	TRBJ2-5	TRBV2	CASSLGLGGETQYF	TGTGCCAGCAGTCTGGGACTAGGGGGTGAGACCCAGTACTTC
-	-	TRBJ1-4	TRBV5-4	CASSSRGQAEKLFF	TGTGCCAGCAGCTCGAGGGGACAAGCCGAAAAACTGTTTTTT